A single sample is the source of the 4 T cell receptor beta chains below, sequenced in a study of T cell responses to AZD1222 COVID-19 vaccine. Some clones are missing from TCRdb's copy, which holds only in-frame ones; the method was immunoSEQ multiplex PCR. The table records over 85,000 clones, around nine tenths of them present only once. The sequencing here drew on peripheral blood, taken 28 days after the second AZD1222 dose. These receptors all come from an adult who received the AZD1222 COVID-19 vaccine.

The chain couples TRBV5-1 to TRBJ2-2; possible D gene TRBD1, 6 bases. The CDR3 contains 17 residues. V gave up 0 bases and J gave up 4 bases, with 16 bases separating them. CDR1 SGHRS and CDR2 YFSETQ come from the germline V gene. This CDR3 is CASSLGFRSGVTGELFF. In DNA, the CDR3 is TGCGCCAGCAGCTTGGGCTTTAGATCAGGGGTCACCGGGGAGCTGTTTTTT.

This clone was detected once. The genes are TRBV28 and TRBJ1-1; 7 nucleotides line up with TRBD1. In germline, CDR1 is MDHEN, CDR2 SYDVKM. The junction had 11 bases not matched to a gene; V was cut back by 6 bases and J by 7 bases. The CDR3 length is 14 residues. CDR3 DNA: TGTGCCAGCAGAACGGCAGGGGGAGGTCTTGAAGCTTTCTTT. Translating gives CASRTAGGGLEAFF.

This rearrangement joins TRBV30 to TRBJ2-1; 12 nucleotides agree with TRBD2. The CDR3 spans 17 residues. Germline-derived CDR1 and CDR2 are GTSNPN and SVGIG (reference sequence). The V and J ends lost 0 bases and 7 bases, in that order; junction bases with no gene match: 10. The CDR3 loop is CAWSVFGGLAGRNEQFF. As DNA, the CDR3 is TGTGCCTGGAGTGTATTCGGCGGACTAGCGGGGCGGAATGAGCAGTTCTTC.

V gene TRBV19 combines with J gene TRBJ1-6, with a possible D match to TRBD1 (5 bases). Trimming took off 6 bases at V and 7 bases at J, with 16 bases between the two ends. The CDR3 sequence is 15 residues long. The germline V gene encodes CDR1 LNHDA and CDR2 SQIVND (reference sequence). In DNA, the CDR3 is TGTGCCAGTAGAATGAGGCAGGGTGAAAATTCACCCCTCCACTTT. Translating it yields CASRMRQGENSPLHF.